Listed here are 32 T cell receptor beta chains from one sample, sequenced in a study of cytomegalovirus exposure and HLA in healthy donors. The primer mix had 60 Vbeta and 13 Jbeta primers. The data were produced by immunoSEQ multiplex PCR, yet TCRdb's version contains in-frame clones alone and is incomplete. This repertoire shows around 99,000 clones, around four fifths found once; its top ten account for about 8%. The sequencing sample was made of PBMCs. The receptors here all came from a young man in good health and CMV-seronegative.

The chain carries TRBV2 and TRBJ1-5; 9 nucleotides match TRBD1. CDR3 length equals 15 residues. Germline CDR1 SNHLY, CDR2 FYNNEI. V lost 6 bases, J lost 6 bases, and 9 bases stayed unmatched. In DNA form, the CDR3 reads TGTGCCAGCAGGCCCGGGACAGGGAATCCTCAGCCCCAGCATTTT. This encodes CASRPGTGNPQPQHF.

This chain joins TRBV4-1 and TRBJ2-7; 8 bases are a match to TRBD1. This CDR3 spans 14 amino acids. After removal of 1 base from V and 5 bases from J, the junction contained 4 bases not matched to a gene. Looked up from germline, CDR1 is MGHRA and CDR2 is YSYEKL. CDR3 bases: TGCGCCAGCAGCCAAGTTCTGACAGGGGACGAGCAGTACTTC. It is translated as CASSQVLTGDEQYF.

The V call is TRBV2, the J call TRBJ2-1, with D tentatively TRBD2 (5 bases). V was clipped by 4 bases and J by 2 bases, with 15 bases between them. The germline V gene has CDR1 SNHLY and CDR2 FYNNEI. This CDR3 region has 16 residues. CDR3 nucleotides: TGTGCCAGCAGTGTAGGGCCGATCGGGACCTACAATGAGCAGTTCTTC. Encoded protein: CASSVGPIGTYNEQFF.

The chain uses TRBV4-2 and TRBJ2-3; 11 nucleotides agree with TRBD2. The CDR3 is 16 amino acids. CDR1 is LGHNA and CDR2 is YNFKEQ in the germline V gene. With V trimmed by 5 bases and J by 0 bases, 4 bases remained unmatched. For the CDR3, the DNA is TGTGCCAGCAGCACAGGGACTAGCGGAAGCACAGATACGCAGTATTTT. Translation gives CASSTGTSGSTDTQYF.

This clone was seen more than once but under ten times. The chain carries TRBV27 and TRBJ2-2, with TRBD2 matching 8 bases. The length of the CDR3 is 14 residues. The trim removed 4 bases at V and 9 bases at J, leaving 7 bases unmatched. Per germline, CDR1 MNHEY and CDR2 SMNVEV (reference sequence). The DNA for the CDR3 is TGTGCCAGCAGTTCGGGACTAGTGCCGAGGGAGCTGTTTTTT. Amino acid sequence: CASSSGLVPRELFF.

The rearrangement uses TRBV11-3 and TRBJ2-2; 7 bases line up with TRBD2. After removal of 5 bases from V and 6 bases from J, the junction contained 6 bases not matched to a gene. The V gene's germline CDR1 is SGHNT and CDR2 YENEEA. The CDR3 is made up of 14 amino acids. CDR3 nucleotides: TGTGCCAGCAGCGCTACTAGCGTCGCCGGGGAGCTGTTTTTT. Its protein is CASSATSVAGELFF.

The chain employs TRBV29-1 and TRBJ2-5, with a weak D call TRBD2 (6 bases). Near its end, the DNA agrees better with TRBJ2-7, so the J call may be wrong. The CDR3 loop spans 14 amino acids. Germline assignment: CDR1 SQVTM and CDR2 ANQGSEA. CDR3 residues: CSVEDGGMIAEQYF. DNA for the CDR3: TGCAGCGTTGAAGATGGGGGGATGATCGCCGAGCAGTACTTC.

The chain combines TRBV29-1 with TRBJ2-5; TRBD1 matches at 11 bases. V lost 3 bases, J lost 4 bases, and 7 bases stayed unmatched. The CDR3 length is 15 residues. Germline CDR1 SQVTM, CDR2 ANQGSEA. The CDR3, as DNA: TGCAGCGTTGAGGGGGACAGGGGGGTGGGAGAGACCCAGTACTTC. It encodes CSVEGDRGVGETQYF.

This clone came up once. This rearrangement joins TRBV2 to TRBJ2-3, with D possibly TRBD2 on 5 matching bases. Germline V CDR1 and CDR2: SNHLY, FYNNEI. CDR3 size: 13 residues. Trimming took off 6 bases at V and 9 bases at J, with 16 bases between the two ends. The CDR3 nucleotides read TGTGCCAGCAGCCCCACTAGTCCAATGACGCAGTATTTT. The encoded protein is CASSPTSPMTQYF.

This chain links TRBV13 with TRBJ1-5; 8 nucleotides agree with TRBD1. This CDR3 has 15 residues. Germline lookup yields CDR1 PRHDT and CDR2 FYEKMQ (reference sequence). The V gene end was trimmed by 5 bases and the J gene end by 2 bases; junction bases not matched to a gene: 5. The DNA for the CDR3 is TGTGCCAGCAGCCTTGGACAGGGCGGCAATCAGCCCCAGCATTTT. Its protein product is CASSLGQGGNQPQHF.

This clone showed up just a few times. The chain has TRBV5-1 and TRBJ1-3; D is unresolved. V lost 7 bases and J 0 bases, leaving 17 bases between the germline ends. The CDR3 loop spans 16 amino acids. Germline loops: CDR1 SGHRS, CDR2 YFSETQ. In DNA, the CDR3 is TGCGCCAGCGCAAAGAGCAGTTCAGGCTCTGGAAACACCATATATTTT. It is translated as CASAKSSSGSGNTIYF.

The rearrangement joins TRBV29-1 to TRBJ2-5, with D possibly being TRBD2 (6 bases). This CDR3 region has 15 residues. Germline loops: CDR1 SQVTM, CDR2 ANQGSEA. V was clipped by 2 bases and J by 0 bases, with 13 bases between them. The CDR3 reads CSVEPGTAYQETQYF. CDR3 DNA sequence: TGCAGCGTTGAACCCGGGACTGCATACCAAGAGACCCAGTACTTC.

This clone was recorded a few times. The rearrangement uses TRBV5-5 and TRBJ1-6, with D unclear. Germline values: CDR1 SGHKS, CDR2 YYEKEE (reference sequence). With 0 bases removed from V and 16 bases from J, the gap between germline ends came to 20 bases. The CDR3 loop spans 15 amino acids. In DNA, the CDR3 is TGTGCCAGCAGCTTGGGGTCTCCCTACGGGGATGAACTCCACTTT. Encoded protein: CASSLGSPYGDELHF.

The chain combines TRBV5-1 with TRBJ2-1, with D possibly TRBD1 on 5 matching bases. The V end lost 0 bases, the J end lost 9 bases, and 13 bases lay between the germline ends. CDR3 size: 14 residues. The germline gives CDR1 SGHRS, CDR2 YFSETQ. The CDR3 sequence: CASSLAREGAEQFF. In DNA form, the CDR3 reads TGCGCCAGCAGCTTGGCCCGTGAAGGGGCTGAGCAGTTCTTC.

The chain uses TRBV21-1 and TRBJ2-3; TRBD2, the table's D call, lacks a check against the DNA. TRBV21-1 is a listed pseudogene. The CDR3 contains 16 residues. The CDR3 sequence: CASSNPWRGGTDTQYF. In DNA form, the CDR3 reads TGTGCCAGCAGCAACCCGTGGCGGGGTGGAACAGATACGCAGTATTTT.

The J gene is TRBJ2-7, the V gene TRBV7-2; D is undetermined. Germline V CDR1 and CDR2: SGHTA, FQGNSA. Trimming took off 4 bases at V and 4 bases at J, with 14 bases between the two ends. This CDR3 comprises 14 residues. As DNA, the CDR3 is TGTGCCAGCAGCTCCCCGATGAGTGTGTACGAGCAGTACTTC. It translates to CASSSPMSVYEQYF.

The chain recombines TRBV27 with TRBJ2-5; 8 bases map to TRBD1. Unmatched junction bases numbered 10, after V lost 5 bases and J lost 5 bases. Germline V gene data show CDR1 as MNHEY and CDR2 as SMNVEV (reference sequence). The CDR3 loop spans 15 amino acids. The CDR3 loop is CASSIRQGWRETQYF. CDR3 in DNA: TGTGCCAGCAGTATCCGACAGGGGTGGAGGGAGACCCAGTACTTC.

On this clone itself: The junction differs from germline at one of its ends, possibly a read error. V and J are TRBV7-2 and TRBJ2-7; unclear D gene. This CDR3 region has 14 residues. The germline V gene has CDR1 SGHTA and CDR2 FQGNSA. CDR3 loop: CAGSSPMSVYEQYF. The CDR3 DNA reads TGTGCCGGCAGCTCCCCGATGAGTGTGTACGAGCAGTACTTC.

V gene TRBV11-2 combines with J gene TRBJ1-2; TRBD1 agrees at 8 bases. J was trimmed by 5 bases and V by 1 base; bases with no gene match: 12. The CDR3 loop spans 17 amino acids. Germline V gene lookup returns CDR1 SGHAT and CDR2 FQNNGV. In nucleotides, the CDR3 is TGTGCCAGCAGCTTAGTTGGCCAGGGGGCGCGGTGGTATGGCTACACCTTC. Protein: CASSLVGQGARWYGYTF. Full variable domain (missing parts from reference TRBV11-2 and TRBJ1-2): EAGVAQSPRYKIIEKRQSVAFWCNPISGHATLYWYQQILGQGPKLLIQFQNNGVVDDSQLPKDRFSAERLKGVDSTLKIQPAKLEDSAVYLCASSLVGQGARWYGYTFGSGTRLTVV.

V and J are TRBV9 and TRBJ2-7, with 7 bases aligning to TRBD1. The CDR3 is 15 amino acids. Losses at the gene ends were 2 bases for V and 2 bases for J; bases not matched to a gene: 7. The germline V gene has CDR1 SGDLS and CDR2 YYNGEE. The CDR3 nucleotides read TGTGCCAGCAGCGTTGGAGGACAGGAGACCTACGAGCAGTACTTC. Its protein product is CASSVGGQETYEQYF.

DNA for the CDR3: TGTGCCAGCAGCCCCCGGACAGATCAGCCCCAGCATTTT. Protein product: CASSPRTDQPQHF. The V call is TRBV7-8, the J call TRBJ1-5, with a possible D match to TRBD1 (6 bases). Germline CDR1 SGHVS, CDR2 FQNEAQ. Trimming cost V 5 bases and J 5 bases, with 10 bases left between them. The CDR3 extends over 13 amino acids.

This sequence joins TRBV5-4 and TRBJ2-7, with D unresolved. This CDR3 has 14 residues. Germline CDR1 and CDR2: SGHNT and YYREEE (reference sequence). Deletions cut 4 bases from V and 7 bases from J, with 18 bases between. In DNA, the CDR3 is TGTGCCAGCAGCCAGGAACCACACACACAAGAGCAGTACTTC. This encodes CASSQEPHTQEQYF. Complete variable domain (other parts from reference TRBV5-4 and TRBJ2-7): ETGVTQSPTHLIKTRGQQVTLRCSSQSGHNTVSWYQQALGQGPQFIFQYYREEENGRGNFPPRFSGLQFPNYSSELNVNALELDDSALYLCASSQEPHTQEQYFGPGTRLTVT.

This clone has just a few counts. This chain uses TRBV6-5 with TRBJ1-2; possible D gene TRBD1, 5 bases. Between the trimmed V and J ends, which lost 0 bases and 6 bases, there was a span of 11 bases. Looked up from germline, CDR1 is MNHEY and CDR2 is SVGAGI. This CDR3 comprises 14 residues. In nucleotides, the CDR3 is TGTGCCAGCAGTTACTCCGGACAACCAAATGGCTACACCTTC. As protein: CASSYSGQPNGYTF.

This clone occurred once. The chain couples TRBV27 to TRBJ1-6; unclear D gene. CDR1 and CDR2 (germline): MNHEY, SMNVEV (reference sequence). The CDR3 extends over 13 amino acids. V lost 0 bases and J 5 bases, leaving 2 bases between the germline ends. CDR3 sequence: CASSLSNNSPLHF. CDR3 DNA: TGTGCCAGCAGTTTATCCAATAATTCACCCCTCCACTTT.

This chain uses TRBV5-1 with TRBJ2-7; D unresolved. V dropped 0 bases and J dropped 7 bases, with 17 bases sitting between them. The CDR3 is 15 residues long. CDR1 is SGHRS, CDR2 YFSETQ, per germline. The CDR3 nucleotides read TGCGCCAGCAGCTTGGGGCGGCCACCTTTTGGGGAGCAGTACTTC. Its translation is CASSLGRPPFGEQYF.

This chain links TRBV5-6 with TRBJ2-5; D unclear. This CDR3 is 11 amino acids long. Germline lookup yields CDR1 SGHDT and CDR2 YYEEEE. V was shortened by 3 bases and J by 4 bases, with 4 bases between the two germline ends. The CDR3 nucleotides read TGTGCCAGCAGCTCTTTAGAGACCCAGTACTTC. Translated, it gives CASSSLETQYF.

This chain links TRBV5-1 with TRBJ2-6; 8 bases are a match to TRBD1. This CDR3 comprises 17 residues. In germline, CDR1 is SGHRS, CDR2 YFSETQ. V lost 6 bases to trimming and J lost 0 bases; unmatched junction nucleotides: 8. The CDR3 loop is CASTLQGVGSGANVLTF. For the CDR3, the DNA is TGCGCCAGCACCTTACAGGGGGTTGGCTCTGGGGCCAACGTCCTGACTTTC.

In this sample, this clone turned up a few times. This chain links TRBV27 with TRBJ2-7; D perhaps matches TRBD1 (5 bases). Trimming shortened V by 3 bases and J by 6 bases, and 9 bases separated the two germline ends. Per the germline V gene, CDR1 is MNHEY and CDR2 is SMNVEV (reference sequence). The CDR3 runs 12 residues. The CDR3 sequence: CASSFTGAEQYF. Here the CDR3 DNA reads TGTGCCAGCAGTTTTACAGGAGCCGAGCAGTACTTC.

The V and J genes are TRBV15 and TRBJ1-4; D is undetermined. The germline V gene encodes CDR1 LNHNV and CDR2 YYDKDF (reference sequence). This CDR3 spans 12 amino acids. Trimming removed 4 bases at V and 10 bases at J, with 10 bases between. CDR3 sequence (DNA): TGTGCCACCAGCATTGGGGAGCGAAAACTGTTTTTT. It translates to CATSIGERKLFF.

The CDR3 nucleotides are TGTGCCAGCAGTTCCCCCCGTGCGGACAGGGAGTGGCAAGAGACCCAGTACTTC. It specifies CASSSPRADREWQETQYF. The chain combines TRBV28 with TRBJ2-5; 8 bases match TRBD1. Germline V gives CDR1 MDHEN, CDR2 SYDVKM. The length of the CDR3 is 18 residues. J gave up 2 bases and V 4 bases, and 15 bases lay outside the gene matches.

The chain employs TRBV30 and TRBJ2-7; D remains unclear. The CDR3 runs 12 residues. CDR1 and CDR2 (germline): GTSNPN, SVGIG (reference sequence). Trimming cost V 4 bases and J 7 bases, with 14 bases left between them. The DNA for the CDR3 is TGTGCCTGGAAACCCCCCACCAGTGAGCAGTACTTC. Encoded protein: CAWKPPTSEQYF.

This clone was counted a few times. The CDR3 DNA follows: TGCGCCAGCAGCCAAGATCGTCTAACGGTTTACGAGCAGTACTTC. It specifies CASSQDRLTVYEQYF. This chain joins TRBV4-1 and TRBJ2-7; D gene unclear. The CDR3 totals 15 residues. From germline, CDR1 is MGHRA and CDR2 YSYEKL. The ends were cut back, 0 bases at V and 4 bases at J, with 13 bases in the middle.